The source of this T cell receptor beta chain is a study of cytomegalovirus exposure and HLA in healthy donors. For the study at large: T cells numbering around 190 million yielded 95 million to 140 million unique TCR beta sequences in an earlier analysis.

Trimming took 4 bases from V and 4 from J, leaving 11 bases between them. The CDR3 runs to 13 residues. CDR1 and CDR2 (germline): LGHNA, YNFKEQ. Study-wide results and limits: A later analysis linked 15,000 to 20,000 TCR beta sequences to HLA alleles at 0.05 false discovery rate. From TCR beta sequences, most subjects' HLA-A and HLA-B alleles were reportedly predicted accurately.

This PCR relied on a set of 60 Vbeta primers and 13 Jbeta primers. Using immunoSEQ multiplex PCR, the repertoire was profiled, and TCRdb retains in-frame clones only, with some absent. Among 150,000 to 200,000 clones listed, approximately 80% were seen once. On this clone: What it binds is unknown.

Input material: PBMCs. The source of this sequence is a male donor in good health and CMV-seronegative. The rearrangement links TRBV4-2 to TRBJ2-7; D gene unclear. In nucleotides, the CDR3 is TGTGCCAGCAGCCCGGTGTCTTCATACGAGCAGTACTTC. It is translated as CASSPVSSYEQYF.